A single sample is the source of the 29 T cell receptor beta chains below, sequenced in a study of technical replicates of blood from a handful of donors. The repertoire was sequenced with immunoSEQ multiplex PCR; TCRdb's copy has only in-frame clones and lacks some. The sample carries approximately 88,000 clones, about 97% recorded once. The sequenced material came from T cells isolated from PBMCs. These receptors were collected from a human donor in good health.

About this clone itself: This specimen includes other DNA sequences encoding the same CDR3. This chain links TRBV9 with TRBJ1-5; TRBD1 might be the D (6 bases). Germline V gene sequence: CDR1 SGDLS, CDR2 YYNGEE. Trimming removed 3 bases from V and 4 bases from J, with 8 bases in between. The CDR3 sequence is 13 residues long. The CDR3 here is CASSGGQNQPQHF. The CDR3, as DNA: TGTGCCAGCAGCGGTGGACAGAATCAGCCCCAGCATTTT.

This clone was picked up one time. The chain combines TRBV19 with TRBJ1-2; no reliable D call. CDR1 and CDR2 from the germline V gene are LNHDA and SQIVND (reference sequence). The CDR3 length is 11 residues. V dropped 2 bases and J dropped 6 bases, with 4 bases sitting between them. CDR3 in DNA: TGTGCCAGTAGTATATCGGATGGCTACACCTTC. Translating it yields CASSISDGYTF.

V and J are TRBV4-3 and TRBJ1-2; D remains ambiguous. The CDR3 is 13 amino acids. Looked up from germline, CDR1 is LGHNA and CDR2 is YSLEER. Trimming removed 0 bases at V and 4 bases at J, with 6 bases between. CDR3 DNA: TGCGCCAGCAGCCAAGACGGGGTCTATGGCTACACCTTC. Amino acids: CASSQDGVYGYTF.

The J gene is TRBJ1-1, the V gene TRBV4-1, with D perhaps TRBD1 (6 bases). The CDR3 totals 18 residues. The V gene lost 4 bases and the J gene lost 1 base, with 22 bases spanning the gap. Germline CDR1 MGHRA, CDR2 YSYEKL. CDR3 sequence reads: CASSLPELRGTSNTEAFF. DNA for the CDR3: TGCGCCAGCAGCCTCCCTGAGCTTAGGGGGACATCGAACACTGAAGCTTTCTTT.

CDR3 bases: TGTGCCAGCAGCTTTTTTCCGGGACAGGGGGCCAATGAGCAGTTCTTC. This gives the protein CASSFFPGQGANEQFF. The V call is TRBV5-6, the J call TRBJ2-1; 12 bases line up with TRBD1. The ends lost 2 bases at V and 6 bases at J; junction bases unmatched: 6. CDR1 SGHDT and CDR2 YYEEEE come from the germline V gene. The CDR3 is 16 amino acids.

The chain recombines TRBV19 with TRBJ1-5, with no clear D. Germline V gene data show CDR1 as LNHDA and CDR2 as SQIVND (reference sequence). The CDR3 is made up of 15 amino acids. V lost 3 bases and J 1 base, leaving 10 bases between the germline ends. This chain's CDR3 is CASSIGRSSNQPQHF. The CDR3 region has the DNA TGTGCCAGTAGTATTGGCAGGTCGAGCAATCAGCCCCAGCATTTT.

The chain carries TRBV30 and TRBJ1-5, with 11 bases identical to TRBD1. Germline assignment: CDR1 GTSNPN and CDR2 SVGIG (reference sequence). Trimming cost V 1 base and J 3 bases; bases outside gene matches: 2. This CDR3 comprises 15 residues. The DNA for the CDR3 is TGTGCCTGGAGTGAGGACAGGGGGCTCAATCAGCCCCAGCATTTT. This translates into CAWSEDRGLNQPQHF.

The genes are TRBV13 and TRBJ2-7; TRBD1 matches at 7 bases. Per germline, CDR1 PRHDT and CDR2 FYEKMQ (reference sequence). The J segment lost 2 bases and the V segment lost 5 bases, leaving 3 bases of the junction unmatched. The CDR3 length is 13 residues. The DNA for the CDR3 is TGTGCCAGCAGCCCGACAGGGACCTACGAGCAGTACTTC. Translation gives CASSPTGTYEQYF.

The DNA for the CDR3 is TGTGCCAGCAGTGTAGACAGGGTGAACACTGAAGCTTTCTTT. It translates to CASSVDRVNTEAFF. This chain links TRBV6-5 with TRBJ1-1; 7 nucleotides line up with TRBD1. CDR3 length: 14 amino acids. V was clipped by 5 bases and J by 0 bases; unmatched bases: 3. The germline gives CDR1 MNHEY, CDR2 SVGAGI.

The rearrangement links TRBV28 to TRBJ2-6, with D perhaps TRBD1 (6 bases). This CDR3 is built from 14 residues. Germline V CDR1 and CDR2: MDHEN, SYDVKM. The V end lost 6 bases, the J end lost 4 bases, and 10 bases lay between the germline ends. The CDR3 loop reads CASRTGTGANVLTF. The CDR3 DNA reads TGTGCCAGCAGGACAGGTACCGGGGCCAACGTCCTGACTTTC.

V is TRBV9 and J is TRBJ2-1; D is possibly TRBD2 (6 bases). The germline gives CDR1 SGDLS, CDR2 YYNGEE. Trimming took 4 bases from V and 6 from J, leaving 17 bases between them. The CDR3 has 15 amino acids. The CDR3 DNA follows: TGTGCCAGCAGCCCCGGAGGGATAGGGACCAATGAGCAGTTCTTC. Residues: CASSPGGIGTNEQFF.

The chain links TRBV5-6 to TRBJ2-1; unclear D gene. The CDR3 sequence is 12 residues long. Germline CDR1 is SGHDT and CDR2 is YYEEEE. V lost 5 bases, J lost 8 bases, and 11 bases lay in between. The CDR3 region is CASSSIGDEQFF. As DNA, the CDR3 is TGTGCCAGCAGTTCGATCGGAGATGAGCAGTTCTTC.

This chain links TRBV13 with TRBJ2-1, with 13 nucleotides matching TRBD2. CDR3 length equals 16 residues. Per germline, CDR1 PRHDT and CDR2 FYEKMQ (reference sequence). V was pared by 5 bases and J by 1 base, with 2 bases of the junction left unmatched. This CDR3 reads CASSTGLAGSYNEQFF. The CDR3 bases are TGTGCCAGCAGCACGGGACTAGCGGGGTCCTACAATGAGCAGTTCTTC.

This chain's CDR3 is CASSPGTNTDTQYF. The CDR3 DNA reads as TGTGCCAGCAGCCCCGGGACTAACACAGATACGCAGTATTTT. The rearrangement joins TRBV7-6 to TRBJ2-3; 7 nucleotides line up with TRBD2. Germline V CDR1 and CDR2: SGHVS, FNYEAQ. V dropped 5 bases and J dropped 2; count of bases not matched to a gene: 4. This CDR3 spans 14 amino acids.

This rearrangement joins TRBV11-2 to TRBJ2-2; TRBD2 might be the D (5 bases). The CDR3 covers 16 residues. The V gene's germline CDR1 is SGHAT and CDR2 FQNNGV. V shed 4 bases and J shed 4 bases, with 16 bases lying between them. The CDR3 region is CASSWAGISITGELFF. In DNA form, the CDR3 reads TGTGCCAGCAGCTGGGCCGGGATTTCGATCACCGGGGAGCTGTTTTTT.

This sequence joins TRBV7-2 and TRBJ2-7; D is perhaps TRBD1 (6 bases). The CDR3 is 15 residues long. Trimming shortened V by 5 bases and J by 4 bases, and 18 bases separated the two germline ends. The germline V gene encodes CDR1 SGHTA and CDR2 FQGNSA. The DNA for the CDR3 is TGTGCCAGCAGCCCAAGGGGGTTCTATGCGTACGAGCAGTACTTC. Translated: CASSPRGFYAYEQYF.

This chain connects TRBV6-5 to TRBJ1-2, with 9 bases aligning to TRBD1. The V gene's germline CDR1 is MNHEY and CDR2 SVGAGI. V was pared by 2 bases and J by 6 bases, with 4 bases of the junction left unmatched. This CDR3 region has 14 residues. This CDR3 reads CASSYVGQGHGYTF. In nucleotides, the CDR3 is TGTGCCAGCAGTTACGTGGGACAGGGACATGGCTACACCTTC.

The V and J genes are TRBV18 and TRBJ2-7; TRBD2 aligns across 8 bases. The V gene end was trimmed by 2 bases and the J gene end by 2 bases; junction bases not matched to a gene: 5. This CDR3 is built from 15 residues. Looked up from germline, CDR1 is KGHSH and CDR2 is LQKENI. DNA for the CDR3: TGTGCCAGCTCACCAACAGGACTAGCCACCTACGAGCAGTACTTC. It translates to CASSPTGLATYEQYF. The full variable domain, in which reference TRBV18 and TRBJ2-7 provide the parts outside the CDR3, is NAGVMQNPRHLVRRRGQEARLRCSPMKGHSHVYWYRQLPEEGLKFMVYLQKENIIDESGMPKERFSAEFPKEGPSILRIQQVVRGDSAAYFCASSPTGLATYEQYFGPGTRLTVT.

The chain links TRBV30 to TRBJ2-5; the match to TRBD1 covers 9 bases. The CDR3 covers 14 residues. The ends lost 5 bases at V and 2 bases at J; junction bases unmatched: 6. Germline V gives CDR1 GTSNPN, CDR2 SVGIG (reference sequence). The chain's CDR3 is CAWAGTGTQETQYF. The CDR3, as DNA: TGTGCCTGGGCCGGGACAGGGACGCAAGAGACCCAGTACTTC. Based on the CDR3 plus reference TRBV30 and TRBJ2-5, the full variable domain is SQTIHQWPATLVQPVGSPLSLECTVEGTSNPNLYWYRQAAGRGLQLLFYSVGIGQISSEVPQNLSASRPQDRQFILSSKKLLLSDSGFYLCAWAGTGTQETQYFGPGTRLLVL.

The chain links TRBV6-1 to TRBJ2-1, with D maybe TRBD2 (5 bases). Germline-derived CDR1 and CDR2 are MNHNS and SASEGT. V lost 1 base and J lost 2, with 9 bases in between. CDR3 length: 15 amino acids. The CDR3 spells CASSEGAGPYNEQFF. The CDR3, as DNA: TGTGCCAGCAGTGAAGGGGCGGGCCCCTACAATGAGCAGTTCTTC.

The chain uses TRBV29-1 and TRBJ1-1; TRBD1 agrees at 9 bases. Looked up from germline, CDR1 is SQVTM and CDR2 is ANQGSEA. The CDR3 loop spans 14 amino acids. With V trimmed by 3 bases and J by 4 bases, 6 bases remained unmatched. CDR3: CSVEGGQGSTEAFF. The DNA for the CDR3 is TGCAGCGTTGAGGGAGGACAGGGGAGCACTGAAGCTTTCTTT.

This clone came up once. The CDR3 loop reads CASSASNQPQHF. The CDR3 region has the DNA TGTGCCAGCAGTGCGTCGAATCAGCCCCAGCATTTT. The chain combines TRBV2 with TRBJ1-5; D gene ambiguous. Germline CDR1 SNHLY, CDR2 FYNNEI. V lost 4 bases to trimming and J lost 4 bases, with 5 bases between them. The CDR3 has 12 residues.

The chain combines TRBV11-2 with TRBJ2-7, with 10 bases identical to TRBD1. The ends lost 5 bases at V and 3 bases at J; junction bases unmatched: 7. This CDR3 has 15 amino acids. The germline V gene encodes CDR1 SGHAT and CDR2 FQNNGV. CDR3 in DNA: TGTGCCAGCAGCCCAATGGGACAGGGGTACTACGAGCAGTACTTC. The encoded protein is CASSPMGQGYYEQYF. Full variable domain (rest looked up from reference TRBV11-2 and TRBJ2-7): EAGVAQSPRYKIIEKRQSVAFWCNPISGHATLYWYQQILGQGPKLLIQFQNNGVVDDSQLPKDRFSAERLKGVDSTLKIQPAKLEDSAVYLCASSPMGQGYYEQYFGPGTRLTVT.

The chain combines TRBV5-1 with TRBJ2-3; 8 bases align to TRBD2. The CDR3 length is 15 residues. J gave up 1 base and V 4 bases, and 5 bases lay outside the gene matches. Germline CDR1 is SGHRS and CDR2 is YFSETQ. In DNA form, the CDR3 reads TGCGCCAGCAGCCGGCGGGGGGATGGCACAGATACGCAGTATTTT. Translating gives CASSRRGDGTDTQYF.

The J gene is TRBJ2-3, the V gene TRBV6-5; 7 bases fit TRBD1. V shed 2 bases and J 0 bases; nucleotides not matched to a gene: 5. The CDR3 has 16 amino acids. Germline CDR1 is MNHEY and CDR2 is SVGAGI. The chain's CDR3 is CASSYDRAPSTDTQYF. DNA of the CDR3: TGTGCCAGCAGTTACGACAGGGCCCCTAGCACAGATACGCAGTATTTT.

As regards this clone: An end of the junction does not agree with germline; a read error may underlie this. This chain uses TRBV11-3 with TRBJ2-1, with 7 positions matching TRBD2. Per the germline V gene, CDR1 is SGHNT and CDR2 is YENEEA. The CDR3 runs to 14 residues. CDR3: CASTLRREINEQFF. CDR3 nucleotide sequence: TGTGCCAGCACCTTACGGCGGGAGATCAATGAGCAGTTCTTC.

The chain links TRBV28 to TRBJ1-4; D may be TRBD1 (5 bases). Germline V gives CDR1 MDHEN, CDR2 SYDVKM. This CDR3 contains 11 residues. V gave up 5 bases and J gave up 10 bases, with 8 bases separating them. CDR3 DNA sequence: TGTGCCAGCAGTCCGGGGGTAAAACTGTTTTTT. It is translated as CASSPGVKLFF.

This chain links TRBV18 with TRBJ1-1, with D unresolved. Germline CDR1 and CDR2: KGHSH and LQKENI. The CDR3 runs to 16 residues. V shed 2 bases and J shed 4 bases, with 17 bases lying between them. In nucleotides, the CDR3 is TGTGCCAGCTCACCAATATTTCCAGGAGGGAGCACTGAAGCTTTCTTT. As protein: CASSPIFPGGSTEAFF.

The chain couples TRBV13 to TRBJ2-3, with 13 bases lining up with TRBD2. Germline-derived CDR1 and CDR2 are PRHDT and FYEKMQ (reference sequence). V trimming: 5 bases; J trimming: 2 bases; junction bases outside the gene matches: 4. The CDR3 runs to 16 residues. CDR3 sequence: CASSPGTSGVTDTQYF. Here the CDR3 DNA reads TGTGCCAGCAGCCCCGGGACTAGCGGGGTCACAGATACGCAGTATTTT. The variable domain in full, with the rest retrieved from reference TRBV13 and TRBJ2-3, is AAGVIQSPRHLIKEKRETATLKCYPIPRHDTVYWYQQGPGQDPQFLISFYEKMQSDKGSIPDRFSAQQFSDYHSELNMSSLELGDSALYFCASSPGTSGVTDTQYFGPGTRLTVL.